The 7 T cell receptor beta chains presented below share a single source sample, sequenced in a study of T-cell memory formation after mild COVID-19. TCRdb re-analysed the 5' RACE reads in MiXCR, keeping a single row per CDR3 protein. This table has 500,000 to 600,000 distinct CDR3 sequences, roughly 18% appearing once. Specimen: PBMCs or a T cell subset sorted from them (not recorded which). Receptor source: an adult woman who had mild COVID-19 (a few samples of this study predate the infection). Cell type and time point are not known.

A few counts support this clonotype. The gene calls are TRBV3-1 and TRBJ1-4; 8 bases map to TRBD1. V trimming: 10 bases; J trimming: 5 bases; junction bases outside the gene matches: 3. Per germline, CDR1 LGHDT and CDR2 YNNKEL (reference sequence). The CDR3 has 12 amino acids. In DNA form, the CDR3 reads TGTGCCACAGGGACAGGAAATGAAAAACTGTTTTTT. Encoded protein: CATGTGNEKLFF.

This sequence joins TRBV4-1 and TRBJ1-5; D not certain. The V end lost 0 bases, the J end lost 5 bases, and 5 bases lay between the germline ends. This CDR3 is 13 amino acids long. Germline CDR1 reads MGHRA; CDR2 reads YSYEKL. The chain's CDR3 is CASSQDLDQPQHF. CDR3 DNA sequence: TGCGCCAGCAGCCAAGATCTTGATCAGCCCCAGCATTTT.

A few counts support this clonotype. The DNA of the CDR3 is TGTGCCAGCAGCCCCAGGGGGACAGGGATCGGCTACACCTTC. It yields the protein CASSPRGTGIGYTF. V and J are TRBV7-2 and TRBJ1-2; TRBD1 aligns across 9 bases. Germline-derived CDR1 and CDR2 are SGHTA and FQGNSA. This CDR3 spans 14 amino acids. V gave up 5 bases and J gave up 8 bases; unmatched junction bases: 9.

This clonotype came up a few times. The chain joins TRBV7-9 to TRBJ2-7; D is unresolved. The germline V gene encodes CDR1 SEHNR and CDR2 FQNEAQ (reference sequence). The V and J ends lost 5 bases and 6 bases respectively, with 17 bases between them. This CDR3 contains 14 residues. The CDR3 loop is CASSHESRRGEQYF. The CDR3 DNA is TGTGCCAGCAGCCACGAATCGAGGAGAGGCGAGCAGTACTTC.

Only a few counts were recorded for this clonotype. This rearrangement joins TRBV24-1 to TRBJ1-2; TRBD1 might be the D (5 bases). Trimming pared 0 bases from V and 9 bases from J, leaving 7 bases between. This CDR3 comprises 12 residues. CDR1 is KGHDR, CDR2 SFDVKD, per germline. The CDR3 protein is CATSDLDRSYTF. CDR3 DNA: TGTGCCACCAGTGATTTGGACAGAAGCTACACCTTC.

This clonotype occurred a few times. The chain combines TRBV9 with TRBJ2-1; D gene ambiguous. V was clipped by 0 bases and J by 10 bases, with 11 bases between them. This CDR3 comprises 13 residues. The germline V gene encodes CDR1 SGDLS and CDR2 YYNGEE. In nucleotides, the CDR3 is TGTGCCAGCAGCGTAGAAGGAGAAGGGGAGCAGTTCTTC. It translates to CASSVEGEGEQFF.

This rearrangement joins TRBV20-1 to TRBJ2-5; the match to TRBD2 covers 8 bases. V shed 6 bases, J shed 5 bases, and the junction held 5 bases outside the gene matches. CDR1 and CDR2 from the germline V gene are DFQATT and SNEGSKA (reference sequence). The CDR3 runs to 12 residues. The CDR3 sequence is CSATAGGETQYF. Here the CDR3 DNA reads TGCAGTGCAACCGCGGGGGGCGAGACCCAGTACTTC.